There are a few counts of the clone carrying this TCR beta chain. In TCRdb, the 5' RACE reads were re-called with MiXCR into one record per CDR3 protein. The table shows fewer than 75,000 distinct CDR3 sequences, with around 15% occurring only once. The sample comes from a study of T cells of healthy individuals. Trimming left V 3 bases short and J 4 bases short, with 6 bases between. This CDR3 region has 13 residues. Germline loops: CDR1 ENHRY, CDR2 SYGVKD. The receptor's source is a human donor in good health. J is TRBJ2-2 and V is TRBV10-3; D unclear. CDR3 nucleotide sequence: TGTGCCATCAGTGAAGGCAGCACCGGGGAGCTGTTTTTT. It specifies CAISEGSTGELFF.